This note documents a single T cell receptor (beta chain) sequence. The data derive from a study of blood T cell repertoires in COVID-19. Study details: Whether acute or convalescent, the COVID-19 samples came from the United States, Italy and Spain. From T cells, B-cell-depleted T cells, or PBMCs came the material, which was cDNA or gDNA.

Authors' data handling: Reference gene primers were amplified, and this amplification served to estimate nucleated cell counts. The method was immunoSEQ multiplex PCR; TCRdb's version includes in-frame clones alone and lacks a portion of them. Clone size and the V and J calls come from that table; the DNA yielded D and trimming. The repertoire consists of 110,000 or so clones, with roughly three quarters occurring once and the leading ten covering 7.9%. This CDR3 has 11 residues. Looked up from germline, CDR1 is MNHEY and CDR2 is SVGAGI. The V end lost 4 bases, the J end lost 2 bases, and 2 bases lay between the germline ends.

The chain carries TRBV6-5 and TRBJ1-2; D gene ambiguous. The sample was peripheral blood. The TCR sequence derives from a human donor in a cohort sampled during active COVID-19. CDR3 region: CASSSNYGYTF. CDR3 sequence (DNA): TGTGCCAGCAGTTCGAACTATGGCTACACCTTC.